Described below is a single T cell receptor (beta chain) sequence and its context. Clones were sequenced by immunoSEQ multiplex PCR, and TCRdb holds only the in-frame ones, with some missing. The data hold tens of thousands of clones, with 65% to 85% observed a single time. The record originates from a study of PD-L1 blockade in urothelial cancer. Looking at the study overall: Blood samples contained a median 141,255 T cells.

V lost 2 bases to trimming and J lost 4 bases; unmatched junction nucleotides: 2. The CDR3 is 14 residues long. Germline loops: CDR1 SEHNR, CDR2 FQNEAQ (reference sequence). The sample's time point: pretreatment peripheral blood. This TCR came from a man in his 60s with urothelial cancer. The chain joins TRBV7-9 to TRBJ2-7; 10 nucleotides agree with TRBD2. Sequenced here: PBMCs, sampled around atezolizumab (anti-PD-L1) treatment. DNA for the CDR3: TGTGCCAGCAGCTTACAGCGGGAGGGTTACGAGCAGTACTTC. Protein product: CASSLQREGYEQYF.